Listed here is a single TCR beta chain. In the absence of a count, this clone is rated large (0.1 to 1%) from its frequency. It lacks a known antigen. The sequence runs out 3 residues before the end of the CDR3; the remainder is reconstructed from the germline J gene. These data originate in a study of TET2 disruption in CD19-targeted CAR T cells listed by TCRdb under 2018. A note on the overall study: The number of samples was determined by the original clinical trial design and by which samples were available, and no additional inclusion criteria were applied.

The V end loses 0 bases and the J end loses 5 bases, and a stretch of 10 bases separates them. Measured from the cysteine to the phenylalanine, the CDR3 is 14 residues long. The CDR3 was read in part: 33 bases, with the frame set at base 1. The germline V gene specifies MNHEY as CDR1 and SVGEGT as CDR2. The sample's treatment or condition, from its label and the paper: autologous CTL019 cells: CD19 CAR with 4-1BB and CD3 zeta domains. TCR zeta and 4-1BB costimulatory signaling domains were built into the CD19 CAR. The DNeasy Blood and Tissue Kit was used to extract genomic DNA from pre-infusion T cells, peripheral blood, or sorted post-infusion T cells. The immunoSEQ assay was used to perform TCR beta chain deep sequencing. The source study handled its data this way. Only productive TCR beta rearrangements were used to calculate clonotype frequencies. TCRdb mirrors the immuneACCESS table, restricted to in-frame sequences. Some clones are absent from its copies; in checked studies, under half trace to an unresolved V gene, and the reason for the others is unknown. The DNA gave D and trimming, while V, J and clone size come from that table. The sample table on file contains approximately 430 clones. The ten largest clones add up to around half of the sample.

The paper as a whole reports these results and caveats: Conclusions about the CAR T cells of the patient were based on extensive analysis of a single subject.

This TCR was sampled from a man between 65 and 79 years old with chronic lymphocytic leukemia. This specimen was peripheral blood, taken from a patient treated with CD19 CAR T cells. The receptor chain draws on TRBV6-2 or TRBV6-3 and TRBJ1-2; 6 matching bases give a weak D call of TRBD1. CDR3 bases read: TGTGCCAGCAGTTACTCTGGGACACCTTATGGC. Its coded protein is CASSYSGTPYG. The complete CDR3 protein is CASSYSGTPYGYTF.